This TCR beta chain was captured by sequencing in a study of blood T cell repertoires in COVID-19. Generated by immunoSEQ multiplex PCR, the TCRdb table keeps only in-frame clones and is missing some. The repertoire consists of a few hundred thousand clones, with around nine tenths occurring once and the leading ten covering 1%. Unmatched junction bases numbered 14, after V lost 6 bases and J lost 7 bases. Germline V gene lookup returns CDR1 LGHNA and CDR2 YNFKEQ. CDR3 size: 15 residues. The sample consisted of PBMCs or T cells enriched from blood (not recorded which). The sequence came from a woman aged 25-40 years who had been exposed to COVID-19. This chain joins TRBV4-2 and TRBJ2-7; 8 bases fit TRBD1. CDR3 region: CASSSGAQGAGEQYF. CDR3 DNA sequence: TGTGCCAGCAGTTCAGGCGCGCAGGGGGCGGGGGAGCAGTACTTC.